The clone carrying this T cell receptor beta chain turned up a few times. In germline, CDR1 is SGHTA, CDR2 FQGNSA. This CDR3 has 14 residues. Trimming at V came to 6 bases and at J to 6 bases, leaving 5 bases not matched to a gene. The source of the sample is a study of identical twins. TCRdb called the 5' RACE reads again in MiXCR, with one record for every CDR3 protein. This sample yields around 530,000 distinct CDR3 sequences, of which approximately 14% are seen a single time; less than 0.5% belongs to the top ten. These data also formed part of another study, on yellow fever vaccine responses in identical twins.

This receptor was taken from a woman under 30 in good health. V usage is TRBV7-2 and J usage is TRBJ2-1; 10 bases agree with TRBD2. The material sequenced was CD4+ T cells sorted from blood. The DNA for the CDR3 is TGTGCCAGCAGTAAGCGGGAGGGCGGCAATGAGCAGTTCTTC. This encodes CASSKREGGNEQFF.